This T cell receptor (beta chain) came from a study of blood T cell repertoires in COVID-19. About the research overall: Donors in the United States, Italy and Spain gave samples during acute or convalescent COVID-19.

Trimming cost V 5 bases and J 1 base, with 11 bases left between them. CDR3 length equals 15 residues. The germline V gene has CDR1 SEHNR and CDR2 FQNEAQ (reference sequence). The method was immunoSEQ multiplex PCR; TCRdb's version includes in-frame clones alone and lacks a portion of them. Here the sample spans more than 75,000 clones, about 88% being singletons. The receptor's source is a man of 80 years or more with active or convalescent COVID-19. What was sequenced was peripheral blood. The rearrangement joins TRBV7-9 to TRBJ1-4, with D possibly matching TRBD1 (6 bases). The CDR3 DNA reads TGTGCCAGCAGCGGACACAGGGTAACTAATGAAAAACTGTTTTTT. This codes for CASSGHRVTNEKLFF.